These T cell receptor beta chains were read from a single sample in a study of read filtering for tumor transcriptome and immune sequencing. A single record per CDR3 protein comes from TCRdb applying MiXCR to the reads. There are about 45,000 distinct CDR3 sequences in the sample; roughly a fifth occur only once, and more than 30% lies in the top ten. Material: a population of CD138-negative cells sorted from bone marrow. The receptors originated from a donor at least 40 years old with multiple myeloma. Each CDR3 is given without its conserved first and last residue.

TRBV4-1	TRBJ2-1	ASSPSADRANEQF
TRBV29-1	TRBJ2-3	SVGPEGRADTQY
TRBV12-3/TRBV12-4	TRBJ1-2	ASSSGQRLTNYGYT
TRBV7-8	TRBJ2-3	ASSSAAGGPGDTQY
TRBV28	TRBJ1-5	ASSLDGDRQPQH
TRBV12-3/TRBV12-4	TRBJ2-5	ASSQAVETQY
TRBV18	TRBJ2-5	ASSPPGYQETQY
TRBV7-8	TRBJ2-1	ASSPDRGSCYEQF
TRBV29-1	TRBJ2-2	SVDGNTGELF
TRBV28	TRBJ2-1	APHGANEQF
TRBV5-6	TRBJ1-1	ASSYIGMNTEAF
TRBV2	TRBJ1-4	ASTPGQGVRTNEKLF
TRBV23-1	TRBJ2-5	ASSQSNCPETQY
TRBV28	TRBJ2-3	ASSSPQAGGDTQY
TRBV27	TRBJ2-1	ASSLSLTGSDEQF
TRBV3-1	TRBJ2-3	ASSQDTGFSTDTQY
TRBV27	TRBJ2-2	ASSFGVPNTGELF
TRBV12-3/TRBV12-4	TRBJ2-7	ASRDGTSGVREQY
TRBV5-1	TRBJ1-2	ASSLYSGKEGYT
TRBV20-1	TRBJ2-1	SAVSGLAGVGEQF
TRBV20-1	TRBJ2-7	SAEGTGGRYEQY
TRBV7-2	TRBJ2-5	ASSASGRWTETQY
TRBV27	TRBJ2-1	ASSLVRGSGSYNEQF
TRBV18	TRBJ2-5	ASSRVAETQY
TRBV5-6	TRBJ1-4	ASSLSRGQSEKLF
TRBV5-1	TRBJ2-1	ASSLLPGQGSYNEQF
TRBV11-2	TRBJ2-5	ASSTLGETQY
TRBV28	TRBJ2-7	TSSPPLGPYEQY
TRBV29-1	TRBJ2-3	SVEDQGGWGTDTQY
TRBV28	TRBJ2-1	ASSFPSSYNEQF
TRBV28	TRBJ2-7	ATDTRPYEQY
TRBV10-3	TRBJ2-3	AISEFEEEARTQY
TRBV4-1	TRBJ2-6	ASSQEEQGSGANVLT
TRBV14	TRBJ2-5	ASSRLAGGPQETQY
TRBV6-5	TRBJ2-1	ASSYPSGSSYNEQF
TRBV7-2	TRBJ1-5	ASSFAGASSNQPQH
TRBV27	TRBJ2-3	ASSPGTSGSADTQY
TRBV5-4	TRBJ2-2	ASSAEQGVDTGELS
TRBV4-3	TRBJ2-1	ASSQRLAGGFLNEQF
TRBV29-1	TRBJ2-1	SAPIRGRGENEQF
TRBV7-9	TRBJ2-5	ASSPSGRGETQY
TRBV12-3/TRBV12-4	TRBJ1-4	ASSLYIGGAGTNEELF